Listed below are T cell receptor beta chains from one sample, sequenced in a study of CD8 T cells in ankylosing spondylitis. TCRdb called the 5' RACE reads again in MiXCR, with one record for every CDR3 protein. Among hundreds of thousands of distinct CDR3 sequences listed, 20% were seen once. Sequencing used blood, either unsorted or a sorted T cell fraction (not recorded which). The receptors derive from a female donor with ankylosing spondylitis or in good health (not recorded which). Each CDR3 is given with its conserved first and last residue. The D gene is left open where the match is weak. Part of the rows lack a size; the others show once, few, many or a class for expanded clones.

v_gene: TRBV3-1; j_gene: TRBJ2-1; abundance: -; d_gene: TRBD1; CDR3aa: CASSRSGQPNNEQFF
v_gene: TRBV7-2; j_gene: TRBJ2-3; abundance: -; d_gene: TRBD2; CDR3aa: CASSLVSSGRGDTQYF
v_gene: TRBV5-4; j_gene: TRBJ1-1; abundance: -; d_gene: TRBD1; CDR3aa: CASSYDRGAEAFF
v_gene: TRBV20-1; j_gene: TRBJ2-7; abundance: few; d_gene: TRBD2; CDR3aa: CSARVGASGQYEQYF
v_gene: TRBV20-1; j_gene: TRBJ1-2; abundance: -; d_gene: TRBD1; CDR3aa: CRGTGGATQGYTF
v_gene: TRBV5-1; j_gene: TRBJ2-3; abundance: few; d_gene: -; CDR3aa: CASGRGSGLADTQYF
v_gene: TRBV7-9; j_gene: TRBJ2-5; abundance: -; d_gene: -; CDR3aa: CASSPRGLAPEETQYF
v_gene: TRBV4-3; j_gene: TRBJ2-1; abundance: few; d_gene: TRBD2; CDR3aa: CASSQEGTRIEQFF
v_gene: TRBV28; j_gene: TRBJ1-2; abundance: many; d_gene: -; CDR3aa: CASSLKEIYGYTF
v_gene: TRBV24-1; j_gene: TRBJ2-3; abundance: few; d_gene: -; CDR3aa: CATSDGAASTDTQYF
v_gene: TRBV7-6; j_gene: TRBJ2-7; abundance: -; d_gene: -; CDR3aa: CASSPAEGRGYEQYF
v_gene: TRBV29-1; j_gene: TRBJ1-1; abundance: few; d_gene: -; CDR3aa: CSVVRHREAFF
v_gene: TRBV20-1; j_gene: TRBJ2-3; abundance: few; d_gene: TRBD1; CDR3aa: CSARRGTDSTDTQYF
v_gene: TRBV6-2/TRBV6-3; j_gene: TRBJ1-1; abundance: -; d_gene: -; CDR3aa: CASSYFRGPEAFF
v_gene: TRBV20-1; j_gene: TRBJ2-7; abundance: -; d_gene: -; CDR3aa: CSAKGTSEYEQYF
v_gene: TRBV5-6; j_gene: TRBJ2-4; abundance: few; d_gene: TRBD1; CDR3aa: CASSLQGRENIQYF
v_gene: TRBV7-2; j_gene: TRBJ2-1; abundance: -; d_gene: -; CDR3aa: CASSLETRPWGEQFF
v_gene: TRBV20-1; j_gene: TRBJ2-6; abundance: -; d_gene: -; CDR3aa: CSADGFFLPGANVLTF
v_gene: TRBV6-1; j_gene: TRBJ2-7; abundance: -; d_gene: TRBD1; CDR3aa: CASRTDPGQGSYEQYF
v_gene: TRBV5-1; j_gene: TRBJ2-3; abundance: many; d_gene: -; CDR3aa: CASSERQLGTDTQYF
v_gene: TRBV6-5; j_gene: TRBJ2-1; abundance: few; d_gene: TRBD2; CDR3aa: CASSRSGGRGYEQFF
v_gene: TRBV4-2; j_gene: TRBJ2-3; abundance: few; d_gene: -; CDR3aa: CASSRIKGDGADTQYF
v_gene: TRBV12-3/TRBV12-4; j_gene: TRBJ1-1; abundance: -; d_gene: -; CDR3aa: CASSSGVVNTEAFF
v_gene: TRBV21-1; j_gene: TRBJ2-1; abundance: many; d_gene: -; CDR3aa: CASSPLASYNEQFF
v_gene: TRBV5-5; j_gene: TRBJ1-1; abundance: few; d_gene: -; CDR3aa: CASSSHRGGTEAFF
v_gene: TRBV19; j_gene: TRBJ2-2; abundance: few; d_gene: -; CDR3aa: CASRGPNTGELFF
v_gene: TRBV6-5; j_gene: TRBJ1-4; abundance: -; d_gene: -; CDR3aa: CASSYSAGSGEEKLFF
v_gene: TRBV20-1; j_gene: TRBJ2-1; abundance: -; d_gene: -; CDR3aa: CSARVSGYYNEQFF
v_gene: TRBV2; j_gene: TRBJ2-3; abundance: -; d_gene: -; CDR3aa: CASRETNPTDTQYF
v_gene: TRBV7-3; j_gene: TRBJ2-3; abundance: -; d_gene: TRBD1; CDR3aa: CASSLTGTGGADTQYF
v_gene: TRBV6-2/TRBV6-3; j_gene: TRBJ1-4; abundance: -; d_gene: -; CDR3aa: CASSYARSEEKLFF
v_gene: TRBV7-6; j_gene: TRBJ2-5; abundance: -; d_gene: TRBD2; CDR3aa: CASSPLRQLAGGHGETQYF
v_gene: TRBV12-5; j_gene: TRBJ2-1; abundance: -; d_gene: TRBD2; CDR3aa: CASGFRRGGLAGVRNEQFF